This T cell receptor (beta chain) was sequenced for a study of T cell responses to AZD1222 COVID-19 vaccine. This CDR3 contains 13 residues. V was shortened by 3 bases and J by 6 bases, with 9 bases between the two germline ends. The repertoire was sequenced with immunoSEQ multiplex PCR; TCRdb's copy has only in-frame clones and lacks some. This sample has some 140,000 clones, with 86% found just once. Comments on this clone: Its cognate antigen is unknown.

Findings and caveats of the study: Within unmutated variant regions lay the reported targets of nearly half of spike-specific TCRs. Only a handful of AZD1222 recipients tested seropositive at baseline.

The genes are TRBV12-3 or TRBV12-4 and TRBJ2-1, with TRBD2 as a possible D gene (6 bases). The TCR originated in an adult in good health. Sequenced here: peripheral blood, sampled on day 0 of MenACWY control vaccination. DNA for the CDR3: TGTGCCAGCAGTTTGTGGACTACCAATGAGCAGTTCTTC. This gives the protein CASSLWTTNEQFF.